The table lists the clone carrying this TCR beta chain with many counts. No antigen is known for it. CDR1 is LNHNV and CDR2 is YYDKDF in the germline V gene (reference sequence). The length of the CDR3 is 14 residues. With 7 bases removed from V and 3 bases from J, the gap between germline ends came to 15 bases. Arm-PCR with iRepertoire HTBI primers amplified the CDR3 regions for these TCR beta libraries. TCRdb reprocessed the multiplex PCR reads via MiXCR and lists one record per CDR3 protein. The sample includes 450,000 to 700,000 distinct CDR3 sequences, approximately 12% of them seen just once. The data were taken from a study of regulatory T cells in long-lasting Graves disease. Study findings and constraints: Among persistent patients, a larger number of public clonotypes were shared (around 3,000) than among newly diagnosed patients (under 1,000).

Time point: newly diagnosed GD, antithyroid drugs for less than 3 months. Extracted PBMC RNA gave rise to the TCR library. The same sample was also used in a study of T cells in Graves' hyperthyroidism and ophthalmopathy. This second study says: First-round RT-PCR with HTBI primers amplified the TCR CDR3 region.

The receptor was isolated from a man in his thirties or forties with Graves disease. J is TRBJ2-5 and V is TRBV15; D remains unclear. The specimen comprised peripheral blood mononuclear cells (PBMCs), sampled at new diagnosis, from a patient treated with antithyroid drugs. The CDR3 coding sequence is TGTGCCACCACCGGAAACGGCGAAAAAGAGACCCAGTACTTC. Amino acids: CATTGNGEKETQYF.